This TCR beta chain was profiled in a study of Tregs in tolerant kidney transplant recipients. Libraries were prepared by immunoSEQ multiplex PCR; TCRdb keeps only in-frame clonotypes and omits some of them. This listing includes roughly 32,000 clones. The material was CD8+ T cells from blood, obtained before the transplant. The origin of this receptor is a human donor who received a combined kidney and bone marrow transplant.

The covered CDR3 bases are TGCGCCAGCAGCTTGGGCAGGGAAGAGACC. This encodes CASSLGREET. The whole CDR3 sequence reads CASSLGREETQYF. This rearrangement joins TRBV5-1 to TRBJ2-5, with a weak D call TRBD1 (5 bases). Coverage ceases 3 residues before the CDR3 finishes, and the germline J gene fills in the end. This CDR3 contains 13 residues. V was pared by 0 bases and J by 3 bases, with 6 bases between. Germline values: CDR1 SGHRS, CDR2 YFSETQ.